A single sample gave rise to the 18 T cell receptor beta chains below, sequenced in a study of blood T cell repertoires in COVID-19 (dated by TCRdb to 2019 to 2021). The library was made by the immunoSEQ multiplex PCR assay. Held by TCRdb, this immuneACCESS table contains in-frame sequences only and omits some clones. Under half of the omission traces to an unresolved V gene where checked; the cause of the rest is unknown. This sample lists some 160,000 clones; about 80% were detected once. Clones ranked in the top ten supply around 20% of the sample. Sample: PBMCs or T cells enriched from blood (not recorded which). These TCRs come from a woman in her 70s in a cohort exposed to, infected with or recovered from COVID-19 (not recorded which).

The chain recombines TRBV5-4 with TRBJ2-1; D may be TRBD2 (6 bases). V was trimmed by 6 bases and J by 3 bases, leaving 13 bases between them. CDR1 is SGHNT, CDR2 YYREEE, per germline (reference sequence). There are 14 residues in the CDR3. The CDR3: CASTPGVDYNEQFF. In DNA form, the CDR3 reads TGTGCCAGCACCCCGGGGGTAGACTACAATGAGCAGTTCTTC.

The chain has TRBV19 and TRBJ2-5; no clear D. Germline CDR1 is LNHDA and CDR2 is SQIVND (reference sequence). The CDR3 contains 15 residues. Trimming removed 3 bases from V and 1 base from J, with 12 bases in between. CDR3 amino acids: CASSIGDSIQETQYF. CDR3 in DNA: TGTGCCAGTAGTATTGGAGACTCAATCCAAGAGACCCAGTACTTC.

The V gene is TRBV9, the J gene TRBJ2-2, with TRBD1 matching 7 bases. This CDR3 contains 14 residues. V gave up 5 bases and J gave up 2 bases; unmatched junction bases: 3. Germline V gives CDR1 SGDLS, CDR2 YYNGEE. CDR3 residues: CASREGANTGELFF. CDR3 sequence (DNA): TGTGCCAGCAGAGAGGGGGCCAACACCGGGGAGCTGTTTTTT.

The sample holds one count of this clone. The sample holds other DNA sequences that translate to the same CDR3. The genes are TRBV28 and TRBJ1-2; a possible D gene is TRBD1 (5 bases). Trimming removed 6 bases at V and 1 base at J, with 12 bases between. The germline V gene encodes CDR1 MDHEN and CDR2 SYDVKM. The length of the CDR3 is 14 residues. The CDR3 sequence is CASSLAGVNYGYTF. The CDR3 DNA is TGTGCCAGCAGCCTCGCGGGGGTTAACTATGGCTACACCTTC.

CDR3 loop: CASSTPVGTSTYNEQFF. The CDR3 coding sequence is TGTGCCAGTAGTACTCCGGTGGGGACTAGCACCTACAATGAGCAGTTCTTC. This sequence joins TRBV19 and TRBJ2-1, with 9 bases fitting TRBD2. Germline V gene data show CDR1 as LNHDA and CDR2 as SQIVND (reference sequence). There are 17 residues in the CDR3. J lost 2 bases, V lost 4 bases, and 9 bases had no gene match.

V and J are TRBV4-1 and TRBJ2-3; TRBD2 matches at 12 bases. The CDR3 loop spans 18 amino acids. J was trimmed by 1 base and V by 1 base; bases with no gene match: 6. Germline values: CDR1 MGHRA, CDR2 YSYEKL. CDR3 amino acids: CASSQVDLAGGGTDTQYF. In nucleotides, the CDR3 is TGCGCCAGCAGCCAAGTTGACCTAGCGGGAGGGGGCACAGATACGCAGTATTTT.

This sequence joins TRBV5-6 and TRBJ2-4; 7 bases map to TRBD1. From germline, CDR1 is SGHDT and CDR2 YYEEEE. The CDR3 contains 17 residues. V was clipped by 4 bases and J by 0 bases; unmatched bases: 10. The DNA of the CDR3 is TGTGCCAGCAGCGATAGACAGGGATTCATAGCCAAAAACATTCAGTACTTC. Encoded protein: CASSDRQGFIAKNIQYF.

This clone was seen a few times. CDR3 in amino acids: CASRGQGGSGEAFF. The CDR3 DNA reads TGTGCCAGCAGGGGACAGGGGGGTTCTGGCGAAGCTTTCTTT. The chain links TRBV4-2 to TRBJ1-1; 11 bases map to TRBD1. V shed 6 bases, J shed 8 bases, and the junction held 8 bases outside the gene matches. There are 14 residues in the CDR3. Germline V CDR1 and CDR2: LGHNA, YNFKEQ.

This clone was seen a few times. The V gene is TRBV30, the J gene TRBJ1-4; D remains unclear. The V gene lost 0 bases and the J gene lost 7 bases, with 9 bases spanning the gap. The length of the CDR3 is 13 residues. Germline V gene data show CDR1 as GTSNPN and CDR2 as SVGIG (reference sequence). CDR3 loop: CAWSVRVGEKLFF. The DNA for the CDR3 is TGTGCCTGGAGTGTACGGGTGGGTGAAAAACTGTTTTTT.

The sample holds many counts of this clone. The chain employs TRBV19 and TRBJ2-1, with 9 bases that match TRBD2. The V segment lost 5 bases and the J segment 1 base; nucleotides outside the gene matches: 3. Germline CDR1 reads LNHDA; CDR2 reads SQIVND (reference sequence). The CDR3 contains 15 residues. The CDR3: CASSYAGGSYNEQFF. CDR3 DNA: TGTGCCAGTAGTTATGCGGGAGGGTCCTACAATGAGCAGTTCTTC.

This chain links TRBV5-1 with TRBJ1-4, with 7 positions matching TRBD1. This CDR3 spans 14 amino acids. CDR1 and CDR2 from the germline V gene are SGHRS and YFSETQ. The V and J ends lost 2 bases and 3 bases, in that order; junction bases with no gene match: 1. CDR3 residues: CASSFQGANEKLFF. CDR3 DNA: TGCGCCAGCAGCTTCCAGGGGGCTAATGAAAAACTGTTTTTT.

The rearrangement joins TRBV7-8 to TRBJ1-5; D remains unclear. This CDR3 contains 15 residues. V lost 1 base to trimming and J lost 2 bases, with 9 bases between them. Germline V CDR1 and CDR2: SGHVS, FQNEAQ. CDR3 residues: CASSLETVGNQPQHF. The CDR3 nucleotides read TGTGCCAGCAGCTTAGAAACGGTAGGCAATCAGCCCCAGCATTTT.

V and J are TRBV11-3 and TRBJ2-1; D perhaps matches TRBD1 (6 bases). This CDR3 region has 15 residues. Germline CDR1 and CDR2: SGHNT and YENEEA. Trimming shortened V by 5 bases and J by 5 bases, and 16 bases separated the two germline ends. CDR3 sequence: CASSLGQGTHNEQFF. CDR3 bases: TGTGCCAGCAGCCTGGGTCAGGGGACGCACAATGAGCAGTTCTTC.

V usage is TRBV28 and J usage is TRBJ2-7; 9 positions match TRBD1. V lost 5 bases and J lost 4; bases outside the gene matches: 3. Germline V gene data show CDR1 as MDHEN and CDR2 as SYDVKM. The CDR3 contains 13 residues. CDR3 in amino acids: CASSNRGRYEQYF. In nucleotides, the CDR3 is TGTGCCAGCAGTAACAGGGGGCGGTACGAGCAGTACTTC.

The genes are TRBV19 and TRBJ2-1, with TRBD2 identical over 7 bases. This CDR3 region has 14 residues. Per germline, CDR1 LNHDA and CDR2 SQIVND (reference sequence). V lost 7 bases to trimming and J lost 8 bases; unmatched junction nucleotides: 11. The CDR3 DNA sequence: TGTGCCAGTAAATATCCCGGCGGGGGAGATGAGCAGTTCTTC. Translating gives CASKYPGGGDEQFF.

The chain employs TRBV5-1 and TRBJ2-3; 11 positions match TRBD2. This CDR3 has 14 amino acids. J was trimmed by 3 bases and V by 5 bases; bases with no gene match: 2. CDR1 SGHRS and CDR2 YFSETQ come from the germline V gene. CDR3 loop: CASRGTSGTDTQYF. CDR3 bases: TGCGCCAGCAGAGGGACTAGCGGAACAGATACGCAGTATTTT.

The chain combines TRBV4-2 with TRBJ2-3; 7 nucleotides align to TRBD2. Germline V lookup: CDR1 LGHNA, CDR2 YNFKEQ. The CDR3 consists of 19 residues. Trimming took 0 bases from V and 3 from J; bases not matched to a gene: 15. CDR3 sequence: CASSQERRIAGVGTDTQYF. The CDR3 nucleotides are TGTGCCAGCAGCCAAGAGAGGAGAATCGCGGGAGTAGGGACAGATACGCAGTATTTT.

The rearrangement joins TRBV5-6 to TRBJ2-5, with 11 bases lining up with TRBD1. Germline V lookup: CDR1 SGHDT, CDR2 YYEEEE. Trimming cost V 4 bases and J 4 bases; bases outside gene matches: 3. The CDR3 extends over 14 amino acids. This CDR3 is CASSPGQGAETQYF. The DNA for the CDR3 is TGTGCCAGCAGCCCCGGACAGGGGGCAGAGACCCAGTACTTC.